This T cell receptor beta chain comes out of a study of shared clonotypes between healthy human individuals. Study information: The study used three CD4 naive, three CD4 memory, two CD8 naive and one CD8 memory plate per donor.

Assay used: immunoSEQ multiplex PCR; TCRdb lists only in-frame clones, some missing. The sample lists about 530,000 clones, 95% to 97% occurring once. The CDR3 consists of 14 residues. J was trimmed by 2 bases and V by 6 bases; bases with no gene match: 7. Germline-derived CDR1 and CDR2 are MNHEY and SVGAGI. The study, taken as a whole, reports: Some naive CD4 clonotypes, 5% to 5.5%, turned up in common across several donors.

As concerns this clone: As yet, its antigen is unknown. Additional DNA sequences in this sample encode the identical CDR3.

Healthy and HIV-negative, the adult donors had no recent acute infections or vaccinations. A split of CD4+ cells into CD45RA+ naive and CD45RA-negative memory subsets was performed. The genes are TRBV6-5 and TRBJ2-7, with 7 bases identical to TRBD1. Sequenced sample: naive CD4+ T cells sorted from blood. The subset: CD45RA+ positively selected. The sequence was obtained from a woman between 25 and 40 years old in good health. The CDR3 protein is CASSVPGQPYEQYF. CDR3 bases: TGTGCCAGCAGCGTCCCGGGACAGCCCTACGAGCAGTACTTC.